What follows describes a single T cell receptor (beta chain). Under the authors' procedure: It was from reference gene primer amplification that nucleated cell counts were estimated. The table came from immunoSEQ multiplex PCR; TCRdb's copy has only in-frame clones and leaves some out. D and trimming come from the DNA, and the V and J calls and clone size come from that table. The sample consists of fewer than 35,000 clones, 80% to 90% of them appearing once. This sample was included in a study of blood T cell repertoires in COVID-19. About the study: Acute and convalescent COVID-19 samples came from the United States, Italy and Spain. PBMCs, B-cell-depleted T cells, or T cells provided the cDNA or gDNA that made up the material.

The clonotype was recovered from a woman aged 45 to 65 with active COVID-19. The sequenced sample consisted of peripheral blood.

In nucleotides, the CDR3 is TGTGCCAGCAGTCCCCTGGACAGGGACTACACCTTC. Translated, it gives CASSPLDRDYTF. The chain couples TRBV12-3 or TRBV12-4 to TRBJ1-2; 8 positions match TRBD1. Trimming cost V 5 bases and J 10 bases; bases outside gene matches: 6. The CDR3 totals 12 residues.